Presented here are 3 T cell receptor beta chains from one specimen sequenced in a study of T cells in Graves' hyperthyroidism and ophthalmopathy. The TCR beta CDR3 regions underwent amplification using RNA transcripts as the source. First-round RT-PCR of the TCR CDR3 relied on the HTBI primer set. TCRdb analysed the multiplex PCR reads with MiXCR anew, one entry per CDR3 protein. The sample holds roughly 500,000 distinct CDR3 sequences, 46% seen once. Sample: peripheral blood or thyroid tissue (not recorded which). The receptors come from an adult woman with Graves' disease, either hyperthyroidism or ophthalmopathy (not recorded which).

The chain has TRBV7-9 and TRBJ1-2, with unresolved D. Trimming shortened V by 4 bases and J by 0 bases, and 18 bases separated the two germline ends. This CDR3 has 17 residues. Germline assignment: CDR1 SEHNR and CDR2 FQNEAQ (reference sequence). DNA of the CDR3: TGTGCCAGCAGCTGGACTAGCGGGAGAAGCTCTAACTATGGCTACACCTTC. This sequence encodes CASSWTSGRSSNYGYTF.

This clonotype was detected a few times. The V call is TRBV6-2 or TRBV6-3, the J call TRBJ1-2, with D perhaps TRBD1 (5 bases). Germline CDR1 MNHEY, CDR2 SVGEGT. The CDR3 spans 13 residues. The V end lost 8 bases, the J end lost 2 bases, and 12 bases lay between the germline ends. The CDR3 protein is CASHTGPNYGYTF. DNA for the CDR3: TGTGCCAGCCATACAGGTCCCAACTATGGCTACACCTTC.

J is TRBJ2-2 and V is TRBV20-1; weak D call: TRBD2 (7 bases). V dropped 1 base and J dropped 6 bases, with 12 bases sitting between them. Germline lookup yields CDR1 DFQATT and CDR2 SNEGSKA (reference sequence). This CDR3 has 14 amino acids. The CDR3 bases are TGCAGTGCTAGAGGAGGGGGGGAGTCCGGGGAGCTGTTTTTT. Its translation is CSARGGGESGELFF.